These T cell receptor beta chains were read from a single sample in a study of CD8 T cells in Susac syndrome. One entry per CDR3 protein, called by TCRdb with MiXCR from the immunoSEQ multiplex PCR reads. The sample lists about 120,000 distinct CDR3 sequences, around 94% occurring once. Sequenced: CD4+ T cells from PBMCs. The origin of the receptors is a human donor with multiple sclerosis. The CDR3 runs from the conserved cysteine through the conserved F or W. Each record gives: J gene, V gene, clone size, D gene, CDR3 length, CDR3 DNA, CDR3 protein. D genes are given only for firm matches. Rows may omit the clone size; those that give it use once, few, many or a size class.

j_gene: TRBJ1-5
v_gene: TRBV4-3
abundance: .
d_gene: .
len: 15
CDR3nt: TGCGCCAGCAGCCAAGACCGGGCCTCCAATCAGCCCCAGCATTTT
CDR3aa: CASSQDRASNQPQHF

j_gene: TRBJ2-2
v_gene: TRBV2
abundance: .
d_gene: TRBD1
len: 16
CDR3nt: TGTGCCAGCACCCTGGGACAGGGACCGAACACCGGGGAGCTGTTTTTT
CDR3aa: CASTLGQGPNTGELFF

j_gene: TRBJ1-2
v_gene: TRBV7-9
abundance: .
d_gene: TRBD1
len: 14
CDR3nt: TGTGCCAGCAGCTTCGAAGAGGGGGCGTTAGGCTACACCTTC
CDR3aa: CASSFEEGALGYTF

j_gene: TRBJ1-2
v_gene: TRBV18
abundance: .
d_gene: .
len: 16
CDR3nt: TGTGCCAGCTCCCGGGACCTGGGGAAAATTGAGTATGGCTACACCTTC
CDR3aa: CASSRDLGKIEYGYTF

j_gene: TRBJ1-1
v_gene: TRBV30
abundance: .
d_gene: .
len: 13
CDR3nt: TGTGCCTGTTCTACAGGAATGAACACTGAAGCTTTCTTT
CDR3aa: CACSTGMNTEAFF

j_gene: TRBJ1-1
v_gene: TRBV30
abundance: .
d_gene: .
len: 14
CDR3nt: TGTGCCTGGAGTAGAGGGGGGCGTGGGACTGAAACTTTCTTT
CDR3aa: CAWSRGGRGTETFF

j_gene: TRBJ1-1
v_gene: TRBV14
abundance: .
d_gene: .
len: 13
CDR3nt: TGTGCCAGCAGCCCCAGGGAGTGGGCTGAAGCTTTCTTT
CDR3aa: CASSPREWAEAFF

j_gene: TRBJ1-2
v_gene: TRBV4-1
abundance: .
d_gene: TRBD1
len: 16
CDR3nt: TGCGCCAGCAGAACGCCGGGACAGGGGGCTAATAACGGCTACACCTTC
CDR3aa: CASRTPGQGANNGYTF

j_gene: TRBJ2-7
v_gene: TRBV6-1
abundance: few
d_gene: TRBD1
len: 16
CDR3nt: TGTGCCAGCAGCCCCTGGGGACAGGGGGACCCCTACGAGCAGTACTTC
CDR3aa: CASSPWGQGDPYEQYF

j_gene: TRBJ2-5
v_gene: TRBV12-3/TRBV12-4
abundance: .
d_gene: .
len: 13
CDR3nt: TGTGCCAGTAGCACGGACTCCTTCGGGACCCAGTACTTC
CDR3aa: CASSTDSFGTQYF

j_gene: TRBJ1-3
v_gene: TRBV6-5
abundance: .
d_gene: .
len: 11
CDR3nt: TGTGCCAGCAGTTACGGGGACACCATATATTTT
CDR3aa: CASSYGDTIYF

j_gene: TRBJ1-3
v_gene: TRBV29-1
abundance: .
d_gene: TRBD1
len: 13
CDR3nt: TGCAGCGTTGAAGGGACAGGGTCGAGCACCATATATTTT
CDR3aa: CSVEGTGSSTIYF

j_gene: TRBJ2-4
v_gene: TRBV7-9
abundance: .
d_gene: TRBD1
len: 14
CDR3nt: TGTGCCAGCAGCGCCCGACAGGGGCAAAACATTCAGTACTTC
CDR3aa: CASSARQGQNIQYF

j_gene: TRBJ2-1
v_gene: TRBV20-1
abundance: .
d_gene: .
len: 13
CDR3nt: TGCAGTGCCAGAGAGGGGTTTCACAATGAGCAGTTCTTC
CDR3aa: CSAREGFHNEQFF

j_gene: TRBJ1-2
v_gene: TRBV5-4
abundance: once
d_gene: .
len: 15
CDR3nt: TGTGCCAGCAGCTTGGGCCCCCAGGGGCTCTATGGCTACACCTTC
CDR3aa: CASSLGPQGLYGYTF

j_gene: TRBJ2-2
v_gene: TRBV15
abundance: .
d_gene: .
len: 18
CDR3nt: TGTGCCACCAGCAGAGATGCGGTGGGCCTGGGGGACACCGGGGAGCTGTTTTTT
CDR3aa: CATSRDAVGLGDTGELFF

j_gene: TRBJ2-2
v_gene: TRBV27
abundance: .
d_gene: .
len: 14
CDR3nt: TGTGCCAGCACAGGGACCTCTGGGACCGGGGAGCTGTTTTTT
CDR3aa: CASTGTSGTGELFF

j_gene: TRBJ2-7
v_gene: TRBV7-3
abundance: .
d_gene: .
len: 13
CDR3nt: TGTGCCAGCAGCTCCGGCGGAAACTACGAGCAGTACTTC
CDR3aa: CASSSGGNYEQYF

j_gene: TRBJ2-1
v_gene: TRBV3-1
abundance: .
d_gene: .
len: 11
CDR3nt: TGTGCCAGCAGCCAGTCTGGGGAGCAGTTCTTC
CDR3aa: CASSQSGEQFF

j_gene: TRBJ2-3
v_gene: TRBV4-3
abundance: once
d_gene: TRBD1
len: 16
CDR3nt: TGCGCCAGCAGCCACGGGAAGGGGGCGGATTCGGATACGCAGTATTTT
CDR3aa: CASSHGKGADSDTQYF

j_gene: TRBJ1-2
v_gene: TRBV29-1
abundance: .
d_gene: .
len: 15
CDR3nt: TGCAGCGTACCGGGGAAGGGTATACGGAGCTATGGCTACACCTTC
CDR3aa: CSVPGKGIRSYGYTF

j_gene: TRBJ1-3
v_gene: TRBV19
abundance: once
d_gene: .
len: 14
CDR3nt: TGTGCCAGTAAAGCCAGTCGCTCTGGAAACACCATATATTTT
CDR3aa: CASKASRSGNTIYF

j_gene: TRBJ2-7
v_gene: TRBV4-1
abundance: .
d_gene: .
len: 14
CDR3nt: TGCGCCAGCAGCCAAGATATGCCTTTCTACGAGCAGTACTTC
CDR3aa: CASSQDMPFYEQYF

j_gene: TRBJ2-5
v_gene: TRBV5-4
abundance: .
d_gene: .
len: 12
CDR3nt: TGTGCCAGCGCGGCCCCCGGGGAGACCCAGTACTTC
CDR3aa: CASAAPGETQYF

j_gene: TRBJ2-5
v_gene: TRBV2
abundance: .
d_gene: TRBD2
len: 15
CDR3nt: TGTGCCAGCAGTGCGGGACTAGCGGGGATCGAGACCCAGTACTTC
CDR3aa: CASSAGLAGIETQYF

j_gene: TRBJ2-5
v_gene: TRBV7-9
abundance: .
d_gene: TRBD1
len: 17
CDR3nt: TGTGCCAGCAGCTCCCTAGCCGGGACAGGGGAAGGAAAGACCCAGTACTTC
CDR3aa: CASSSLAGTGEGKTQYF

j_gene: TRBJ1-1
v_gene: TRBV5-1
abundance: .
d_gene: TRBD1
len: 17
CDR3nt: TGCGCCAGCAGCTTGGTAGGAACGACAGGGAAGTACACTGAAGCTTTCTTT
CDR3aa: CASSLVGTTGKYTEAFF

j_gene: TRBJ1-2
v_gene: TRBV20-1
abundance: .
d_gene: TRBD1
len: 14
CDR3nt: TGCAGTGCCCCTCCAATGACAGGGAAGGAAGGCTACACCTTC
CDR3aa: CSAPPMTGKEGYTF

j_gene: TRBJ2-5
v_gene: TRBV7-9
abundance: .
d_gene: .
len: 12
CDR3nt: TGTGCCAGCAGCCTAGCCGTAGAGACCCAGTACTTC
CDR3aa: CASSLAVETQYF

j_gene: TRBJ1-2
v_gene: TRBV5-4
abundance: .
d_gene: .
len: 13
CDR3nt: TGTGCCAGCAGCTTTCAGGGCAGCGATGGCTACACCTTC
CDR3aa: CASSFQGSDGYTF

j_gene: TRBJ2-3
v_gene: TRBV6-7
abundance: once
d_gene: TRBD2
len: 17
CDR3nt: TGTGCCAGCAGTCACGGACTAGCGGGCCCTTCGTTAGATACGCAGTATTTT
CDR3aa: CASSHGLAGPSLDTQYF

j_gene: TRBJ2-3
v_gene: TRBV5-1
abundance: .
d_gene: .
len: 15
CDR3nt: TGCGCCAGCAGCTTCACGGGACAAGCAGGAGATACGCAGTATTTT
CDR3aa: CASSFTGQAGDTQYF

j_gene: TRBJ2-2
v_gene: TRBV6-5
abundance: .
d_gene: .
len: 13
CDR3nt: TGTGCCAGCAGTTACCGGGTGCGGGGGGAGCTGTTTTTT
CDR3aa: CASSYRVRGELFF

j_gene: TRBJ1-2
v_gene: TRBV15
abundance: .
d_gene: .
len: 13
CDR3nt: TGTGCCACCAGCAGAGATCGGGTCTATGGCTACACCTTC
CDR3aa: CATSRDRVYGYTF

j_gene: TRBJ2-2
v_gene: TRBV5-4
abundance: .
d_gene: .
len: 18
CDR3nt: TGTGCCAGCAGCTTGGGCGGCAGGGCACGAAGGGACACCGGGGAGCTGTTTTTT
CDR3aa: CASSLGGRARRDTGELFF

j_gene: TRBJ2-7
v_gene: TRBV11-2
abundance: .
d_gene: TRBD2
len: 14
CDR3nt: TGTGCCAGCAGCGCGCTAGCGGGAGTCTACGAGCAGTACTTC
CDR3aa: CASSALAGVYEQYF